Shown below are 21 T cell receptor beta chains from a single sample sequenced in a study of cytomegalovirus exposure and HLA in healthy donors. The PCR employed 60 Vbeta primers together with 13 Jbeta primers. The table came from immunoSEQ multiplex PCR; TCRdb's copy has only in-frame clones and leaves some out. In the table there are roughly 150,000 clones, 75% of which are singletons. The sequencing input was PBMCs. The origin of the receptors is a man aged 18 to 29 in good health and CMV-seropositive.

The gene calls are TRBV27 and TRBJ2-5; D is perhaps TRBD2 (5 bases). The germline V gene encodes CDR1 MNHEY and CDR2 SMNVEV (reference sequence). V lost 3 bases and J lost 3, with 14 bases in between. The CDR3 has 15 amino acids. The CDR3 loop is CASSFTGSPKETQYF. CDR3 DNA sequence: TGTGCCAGCAGTTTTACGGGGAGCCCCAAAGAGACCCAGTACTTC.

The chain joins TRBV28 to TRBJ2-7; the match to TRBD2 covers 9 bases. The CDR3 runs 14 residues. Trimming cost V 5 bases and J 6 bases; bases outside gene matches: 8. In germline, CDR1 is MDHEN, CDR2 SYDVKM. The CDR3 DNA reads as TGTGCCAGCAGTCGGGCTAGCGGGATTACCGAGCAGTACTTC. Encoded protein: CASSRASGITEQYF.

The rearrangement links TRBV7-9 to TRBJ2-7; TRBD1 agrees at 10 bases. V shed 3 bases and J 3 bases; nucleotides not matched to a gene: 5. The CDR3 totals 15 residues. Germline V gene sequence: CDR1 SEHNR, CDR2 FQNEAQ (reference sequence). The CDR3: CASSLGTGANYEQYF. The CDR3 coding sequence is TGTGCCAGCAGCTTGGGGACAGGGGCGAACTACGAGCAGTACTTC.

The V call is TRBV7-6, the J call TRBJ1-2; the match to TRBD1 covers 9 bases. CDR3 length: 14 residues. Germline V gives CDR1 SGHVS, CDR2 FNYEAQ. The V and J ends lost 4 bases and 4 bases, in that order; junction bases with no gene match: 4. Written as DNA, the CDR3 is TGTGCCAGCAGCTCCCCGGGACAGGGCTATGGCTACACCTTC. This sequence encodes CASSSPGQGYGYTF.

The rearrangement uses TRBV5-5 and TRBJ2-3, with D possibly being TRBD1 (5 bases). The V gene lost 2 bases and the J gene lost 1 base, with 11 bases spanning the gap. This CDR3 spans 15 amino acids. Germline loops: CDR1 SGHKS, CDR2 YYEKEE (reference sequence). In DNA, the CDR3 is TGTGCCAGCAGCTTCGGTGACAGACGCACAGATACGCAGTATTTT. Encoded protein: CASSFGDRRTDTQYF.

The rearrangement links TRBV6-5 to TRBJ2-7; tentatively, D is TRBD1 (6 bases). CDR3 length equals 13 residues. Germline V lookup: CDR1 MNHEY, CDR2 SVGAGI. V shed 5 bases and J shed 6 bases, with 14 bases lying between them. Here the CDR3 DNA reads TGTGCCAGCAGTGTTCAGGGGCAAATCGAGCAGTACTTC. As protein: CASSVQGQIEQYF.

V gene TRBV4-1 combines with J gene TRBJ2-7; 10 bases align to TRBD2. V gave up 0 bases and J gave up 1 base; unmatched junction bases: 9. CDR3 length: 18 amino acids. Germline lookup yields CDR1 MGHRA and CDR2 YSYEKL. The CDR3 DNA is TGCGCCAGCAGCCAAGATCTTGCGCAGACTAGCGGGTCCTACGAGCAGTACTTC. Translated: CASSQDLAQTSGSYEQYF.

This sequence joins TRBV6-1 and TRBJ1-4; TRBD1 is a possible D gene (5 bases). Germline-derived CDR1 and CDR2 are MNHNS and SASEGT. The ends were cut back, 1 base at V and 5 bases at J, with 11 bases in the middle. The length of the CDR3 is 15 residues. This chain's CDR3 is CASSEGGGKNEKLFF. CDR3 in DNA: TGTGCCAGCAGTGAAGGGGGGGGTAAAAATGAAAAACTGTTTTTT.

The rearrangement links TRBV11-3 to TRBJ1-5; the match to TRBD1 covers 7 bases. The CDR3 is made up of 15 amino acids. Germline assignment: CDR1 SGHNT and CDR2 YENEEA. The ends lost 5 bases at V and 2 bases at J; junction bases unmatched: 6. The CDR3 DNA is TGTGCCAGCAGCCGCGACAGGGCTGGCAATCAGCCCCAGCATTTT. Amino acid sequence: CASSRDRAGNQPQHF.

The sample holds one count of this clone. This chain uses TRBV10-3 with TRBJ2-3; maybe TRBD2 (5 bases). CDR1 and CDR2 (germline): ENHRY, SYGVKD. V lost 5 bases and J 2 bases, leaving 14 bases between the germline ends. There are 15 residues in the CDR3. CDR3 DNA sequence: TGTGCCATCAGTTTTAGCGAGAGAGACACAGATACGCAGTATTTT. This sequence encodes CAISFSERDTDTQYF.

This clone is a singleton in its sample. The chain joins TRBV18 to TRBJ2-7; D is unresolved. The germline CDR1 and CDR2 sequences are KGHSH and LQKENI. The V gene lost 0 bases and the J gene lost 7 bases, with 10 bases spanning the gap. The CDR3 length is 13 residues. For the CDR3, the DNA is TGTGCCAGCTCACCACCAAATAGAAAGGAGCAGTACTTC. Its protein product is CASSPPNRKEQYF. The variable domain in full, with the rest retrieved from reference TRBV18 and TRBJ2-7, is NAGVMQNPRHLVRRRGQEARLRCSPMKGHSHVYWYRQLPEEGLKFMVYLQKENIIDESGMPKERFSAEFPKEGPSILRIQQVVRGDSAAYFCASSPPNRKEQYFGPGTRLTVT.

The gene calls are TRBV5-1 and TRBJ2-1, with D maybe TRBD2 (6 bases). The CDR3 sequence is 13 residues long. Trimming took 3 bases from V and 10 from J, leaving 14 bases between them. CDR1 and CDR2 from the germline V gene are SGHRS and YFSETQ. The CDR3 loop is CASSSTEGREQFF. As DNA, the CDR3 is TGCGCCAGCAGCTCTACGGAGGGGCGCGAGCAGTTCTTC.

The chain is built from TRBV25-1 and TRBJ1-1, with TRBD1 matching 10 bases. V lost 5 bases, J lost 5 bases, and 11 bases stayed unmatched. Germline V lookup: CDR1 MGHDK, CDR2 SYGVNS. The CDR3 sequence is 16 residues long. CDR3 sequence reads: CASSKLTGGGGTEAFF. The CDR3 bases are TGTGCCAGCAGTAAACTGACAGGGGGCGGGGGGACTGAAGCTTTCTTT.

The CDR3 loop is CASSSGVAGTEAFF. The CDR3 DNA reads TGTGCCAGCAGCTCGGGGGTGGCGGGCACTGAAGCTTTCTTT. The rearrangement uses TRBV7-8 and TRBJ1-1; D possibly corresponds to TRBD1 (5 bases). The CDR3 runs 14 residues. V lost 4 bases, J lost 4 bases, and 13 bases lay in between. Germline V lookup: CDR1 SGHVS, CDR2 FQNEAQ.

V usage is TRBV19 and J usage is TRBJ1-1, with D possibly being TRBD1 (5 bases). Germline V gene sequence: CDR1 LNHDA, CDR2 SQIVND (reference sequence). The CDR3 has 12 residues. V lost 1 base and J 10 bases, leaving 10 bases between the germline ends. CDR3 amino acids: CASSIVGVGAFF. The CDR3 bases are TGTGCCAGTAGTATAGTAGGGGTCGGAGCTTTCTTT.

The V and J genes are TRBV5-1 and TRBJ2-3; D perhaps matches TRBD2 (6 bases). CDR3 length: 16 residues. Germline V lookup: CDR1 SGHRS, CDR2 YFSETQ. The V end lost 2 bases, the J end lost 6 bases, and 19 bases lay between the germline ends. The DNA of the CDR3 is TGCGCCAGCAGCTTAGGGACTTTCAGGCCATTGGATACGCAGTATTTT. Its translation is CASSLGTFRPLDTQYF.

This clone appeared a few times. The V gene is TRBV5-1, the J gene TRBJ2-7, with 7 bases that match TRBD1. The CDR3 loop spans 13 amino acids. Germline values: CDR1 SGHRS, CDR2 YFSETQ. V shed 0 bases and J 7 bases; nucleotides not matched to a gene: 4. DNA for the CDR3: TGCGCCAGCAGCTTGGGACAGGGATTTGAGCAGTACTTC. This codes for CASSLGQGFEQYF.

This clone has more than one count but fewer than ten. The chain employs TRBV6-5 and TRBJ1-1; D is ambiguous. Germline V gene data show CDR1 as MNHEY and CDR2 as SVGAGI. Trimming removed 3 bases at V and 2 bases at J, with 10 bases between. CDR3 length equals 14 residues. CDR3 region: CASSYSGLNTEAFF. CDR3 DNA sequence: TGTGCCAGCAGTTATTCGGGGTTAAACACTGAAGCTTTCTTT.

The rearrangement joins TRBV28 to TRBJ1-3, with a weak D call TRBD1 (5 bases). From germline, CDR1 is MDHEN and CDR2 SYDVKM. The CDR3 runs 15 residues. The V end lost 5 bases, the J end lost 0 bases, and 11 bases lay between the germline ends. CDR3 region: CASSMDNSSGNTIYF. In DNA, the CDR3 is TGTGCCAGCAGTATGGACAATAGCTCTGGAAACACCATATATTTT. The variable domain in full, with the rest retrieved from reference TRBV28 and TRBJ1-3, is DVKVTQSSRYLVKRTGEKVFLECVQDMDHENMFWYRQDPGLGLRLIYFSYDVKMKEKGDIPEGYSVSREKKERFSLILESASTNQTSMYLCASSMDNSSGNTIYFGEGSWLTVV.

This chain uses TRBV30 with TRBJ2-1; 8 bases agree with TRBD2. The CDR3 sequence is 14 residues long. The ends lost 0 bases at V and 7 bases at J; junction bases unmatched: 5. Germline lookup yields CDR1 GTSNPN and CDR2 SVGIG (reference sequence). CDR3 region: CAWSVGGRKNEQFF. The CDR3 coding sequence is TGTGCCTGGAGTGTAGGCGGGAGGAAGAATGAGCAGTTCTTC.

The rearrangement uses TRBV7-9 and TRBJ2-2, with no clear D. The germline V gene encodes CDR1 SEHNR and CDR2 FQNEAQ (reference sequence). Trimming removed 1 base from V and 3 bases from J, with 6 bases in between. The CDR3 is 14 residues long. The CDR3 sequence: CASSLGDYTGELFF. The CDR3 bases are TGTGCCAGCAGCTTAGGCGACTACACCGGGGAGCTGTTTTTT. The complete variable domain, with remaining parts taken from reference TRBV7-9 and TRBJ2-2, reads DTGVSQNPRHKITKRGQNVTFRCDPISEHNRLYWYRQTLGQGPEFLTYFQNEAQLEKSRLLSDRFSAERPKGSFSTLEIQRTEQGDSAMYLCASSLGDYTGELFFGEGSRLTVL.